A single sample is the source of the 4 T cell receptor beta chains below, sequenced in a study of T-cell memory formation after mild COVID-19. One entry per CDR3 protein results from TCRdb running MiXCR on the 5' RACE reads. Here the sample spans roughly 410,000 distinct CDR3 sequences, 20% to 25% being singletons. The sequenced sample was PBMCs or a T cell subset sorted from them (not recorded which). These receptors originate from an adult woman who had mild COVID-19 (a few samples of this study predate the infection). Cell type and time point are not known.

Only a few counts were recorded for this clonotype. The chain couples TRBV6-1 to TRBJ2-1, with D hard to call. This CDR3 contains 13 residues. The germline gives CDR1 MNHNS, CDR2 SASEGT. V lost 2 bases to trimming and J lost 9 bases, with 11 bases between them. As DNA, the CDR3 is TGTGCCAGCAGTGAAACCGTCGTTAGTGAGCAGTTCTTC. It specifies CASSETVVSEQFF.

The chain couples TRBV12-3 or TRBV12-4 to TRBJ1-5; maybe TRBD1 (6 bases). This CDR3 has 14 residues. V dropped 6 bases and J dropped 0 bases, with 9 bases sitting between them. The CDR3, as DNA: TGTGCCAGCAGATACAGGGATAGCAATCAGCCCCAGCATTTT. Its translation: CASRYRDSNQPQHF.

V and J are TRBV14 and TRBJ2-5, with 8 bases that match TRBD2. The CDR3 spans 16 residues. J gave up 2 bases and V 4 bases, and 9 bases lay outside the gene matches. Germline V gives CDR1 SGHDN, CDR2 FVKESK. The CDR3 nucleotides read TGTGCCAGCAGCCCTAAGGTAGCGGGATGGCAAGAGACCCAGTACTTC. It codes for CASSPKVAGWQETQYF.

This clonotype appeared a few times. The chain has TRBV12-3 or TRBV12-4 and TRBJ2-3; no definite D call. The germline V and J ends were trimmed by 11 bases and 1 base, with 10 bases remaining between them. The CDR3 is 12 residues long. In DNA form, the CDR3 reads TGTGCCTTAAGGGCAGGCACAGATACGCAGTATTTT. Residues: CALRAGTDTQYF.